Here is one T cell receptor (beta chain) with its context. Its matching antigen is unknown. The data belong to a study of blood T cells in healthy people across ages. Primed by a sample-barcoded 5' primer and a J-beta primer mix, a second PCR proceeded for 7 to 11 cycles. Every molecule of cDNA carried a tag from a template-switch adaptor with 12 random nucleotides. TCRdb re-derived calls from the 5' RACE reads in MiXCR, one entry per CDR3 protein. The profile shows hundreds of thousands of distinct CDR3 sequences, more than 20% of them singletons. Whole-study findings and limits: Researchers said unsorted PBMCs prevented a conclusive naive versus antigen-experienced comparison.

The germline CDR1 and CDR2 sequences are LGHNA and YSLEER. CDR3 length: 14 amino acids. With 3 bases removed from V and 5 bases from J, the gap between germline ends came to 13 bases. In addition, the sample was reused for a study of T cells of mothers and their children.

This TCR derives from a boy younger than 18 in good health. The chain joins TRBV4-3 to TRBJ2-5, with D tentatively TRBD2 (5 bases). The sample was blood. The chain's CDR3 is CASSQDRRPETQYF. In nucleotides, the CDR3 is TGCGCCAGCAGCCAGGACCGGAGGCCTGAGACCCAGTACTTC.